This T cell receptor (beta chain) was sequenced during a study of CD8+ T cells in alopecia areata (dated by TCRdb to 2016 to 2019). With regard to the full study: The treated patients took part in an open-label pilot trial in which moderate-to-severe alopecia areata was treated with oral tofacitinib at 5 to 10 mg twice daily. Tofacitinib was given for 6 to 18 months, followed by 6 months of follow-up off drug to assess delayed response and recurrence. The study used high-throughput TCRbeta sequencing to examine T cell clonal expansion in alopecia areata, in both the C3H/HeJ mouse model and human patients. On the human side, TCRbeta sequencing was run on scalp tissue and on sorted CD4+ and CD8+ peripheral blood T cells from healthy controls and from alopecia areata patients with either patchy or totalis/universalis disease. Patients on tofacitinib were biopsied at baseline and after 4 and 24 weeks of treatment, and several of the patients also had a later scalp biopsy. Clonality in the scalp was compared among normal scalp (n=4), patchy alopecia areata scalp (n=8), and alopecia totalis/universalis scalp (n=8). RNA was extracted with the PAXgene miRNA kit for fixed scalp, the miRNeasy kit for PBMCs, and the RNeasy kit for mouse skin. TCRbeta CDR3 regions were amplified by immunoSEQ multiplex PCR with 35 Vbeta forward and 13 Jbeta reverse primers. The paper as a whole reports these results and caveats: Compared with mice, TCR sequences shared between patients were less clear, possibly partly because of HLA diversity across the patient population. Unlike mouse skin, which is dominated by gammadelta T cells, normal human skin has resident alphabeta T cells that are also sequenced, and this complicates analysis of the scalp TCR repertoire. Lesional scalp, especially in alopecia totalis/universalis, showed higher clonality and more expanded CD8+ clones than normal scalp, suggesting antigenic drive.

The label giving this sample's time point can be read as: baseline before oral tofacitinib. From alopecia areata patients, peripheral blood was collected along with lesional scalp punch biopsies. PBMCs were isolated by density centrifugation and stained for CD3, CD4 and CD8, after which CD4+ and CD8+ T cells were sorted on a FACSAria. Comment on this clone: It lacks a known antigen. Within one base of it there is no much larger clone, and no base qualities were kept.

Libraries were built with the immunoSEQ multiplex PCR assay. For TCR sequencing, RNA was extracted from every sample and reverse transcribed into cDNA to serve as template. First-strand cDNA was synthesized using SuperScript III with a 2:1 mix of oligo-dT and random hexamers. A synthetic immune receptor repertoire was used to assess amplification bias, and residual bias was removed computationally. As for the authors' bioinformatics: After raw reads were preprocessed to remove errors, the CDR3 was defined following IMGT conventions as running from the conserved cysteine to phenylalanine. To get clonality, Shannon entropy was normalized by log2 of the number of productive unique TCRs and the result was subtracted from 1. Whether scalp clones were CD4 or CD8 was inferred by matching scalp TCRbeta sequences against CD4 and CD8 repertoires sorted from blood. TCRdb limited this immuneACCESS table to in-frame rearrangements with V and J called. A share of clones is missing; checked studies link under half to unresolved V genes, and the rest is unexplained. V and J calls and clone size come straight from that table; D and trimming were deduced from the DNA. This sample comprises almost 250,000 clones, roughly two thirds of them detected only once. The ten largest make up approximately 1.2% of the sample.

The TCR was taken from a human donor with alopecia areata. Source: CD4+ T cells sorted from blood, taken at week 0.

The nucleotide sequence is given as TGTGCCAGCAGCGCCCTACAGGGATATAATTCACCCCTCCACTTT. This gives the protein CASSALQGYNSPLHF. The sequence joins TRBV9 to TRBJ1-6; tentative D gene TRBD1, with 6 bases matching. Trimming at the junction amounts to 3 bases on V and 4 bases on J, and the germline ends lie 11 bases apart. The CDR3, from cysteine to phenylalanine, totals 15 residues. The kept DNA is CDR3 alone, 45 bases in frame from the first base. The germline V gene specifies SGDLS as CDR1 and YYNGEE as CDR2.